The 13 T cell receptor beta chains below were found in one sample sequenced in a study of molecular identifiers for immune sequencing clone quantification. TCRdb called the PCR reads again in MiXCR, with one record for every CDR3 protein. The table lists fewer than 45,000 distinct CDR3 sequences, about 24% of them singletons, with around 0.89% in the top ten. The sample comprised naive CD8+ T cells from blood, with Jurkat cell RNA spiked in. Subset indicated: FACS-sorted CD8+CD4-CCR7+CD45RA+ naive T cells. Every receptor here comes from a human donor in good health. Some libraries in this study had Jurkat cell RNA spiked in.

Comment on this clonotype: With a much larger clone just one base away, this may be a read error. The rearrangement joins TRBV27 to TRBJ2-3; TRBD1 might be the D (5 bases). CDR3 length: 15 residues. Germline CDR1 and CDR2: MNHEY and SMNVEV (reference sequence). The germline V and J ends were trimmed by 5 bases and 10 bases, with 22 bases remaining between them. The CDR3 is CASSPQGELSRAQYF. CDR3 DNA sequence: TGTGCCAGCAGTCCCCAGGGTGAACTAAGCCGGGCGCAGTATTTT.

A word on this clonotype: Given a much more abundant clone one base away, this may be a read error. As DNA, the CDR3 is TGTGCCAGCAGTTACGTCGGGGTGGACACTGAAGCTTTCTTT. Encoded protein: CASSYVGVDTEAFF. The chain links TRBV6-6 to TRBJ1-1; D ambiguous. The V gene lost 2 bases and the J gene lost 3 bases, with 10 bases spanning the gap. In germline, CDR1 is MNHNY, CDR2 SVGAGI (reference sequence). CDR3 length: 14 amino acids.

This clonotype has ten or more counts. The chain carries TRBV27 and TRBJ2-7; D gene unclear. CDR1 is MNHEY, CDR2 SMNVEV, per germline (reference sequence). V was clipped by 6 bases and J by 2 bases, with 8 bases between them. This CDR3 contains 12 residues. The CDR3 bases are TGTGCCAGCAGCTTCGGTCCCTACGAGCAGTACTTC. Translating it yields CASSFGPYEQYF.

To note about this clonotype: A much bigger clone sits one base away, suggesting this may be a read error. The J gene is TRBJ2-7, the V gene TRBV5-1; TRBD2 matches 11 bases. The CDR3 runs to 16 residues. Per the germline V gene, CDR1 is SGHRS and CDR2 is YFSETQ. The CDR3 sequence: CASSSSSGGTSYEQNF. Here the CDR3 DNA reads TGCGCCAGCAGCTCTTCTAGCGGGGGGACGTCCTACGAGCAGAACTTC. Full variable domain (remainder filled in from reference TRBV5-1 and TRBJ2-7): KAGVTQTPRYLIKTRGQQVTLSCSPISGHRSVSWYQQTPGQGLQFLFEYFSETQRNKGNFPGRFSGRQFSNSRSEMNVSTLELGDSALYLCASSSSSGGTSYEQNFGPGTRLTVT.

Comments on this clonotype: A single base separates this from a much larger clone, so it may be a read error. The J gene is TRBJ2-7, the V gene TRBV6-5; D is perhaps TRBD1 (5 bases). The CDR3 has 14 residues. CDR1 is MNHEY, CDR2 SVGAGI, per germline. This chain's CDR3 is CAGRTGHFGPEQYF. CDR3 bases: TGTGCCGGCAGGACCGGACACTTCGGGCCCGAGCAGTACTTC.

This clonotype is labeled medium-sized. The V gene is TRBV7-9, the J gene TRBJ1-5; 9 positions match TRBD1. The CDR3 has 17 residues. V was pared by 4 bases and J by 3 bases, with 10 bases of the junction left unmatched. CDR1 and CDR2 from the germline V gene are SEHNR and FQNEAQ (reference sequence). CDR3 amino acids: CASSSEVQGALNQPQHF. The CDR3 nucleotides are TGTGCCAGCAGCTCCGAGGTACAGGGGGCACTCAATCAGCCCCAGCATTTT.

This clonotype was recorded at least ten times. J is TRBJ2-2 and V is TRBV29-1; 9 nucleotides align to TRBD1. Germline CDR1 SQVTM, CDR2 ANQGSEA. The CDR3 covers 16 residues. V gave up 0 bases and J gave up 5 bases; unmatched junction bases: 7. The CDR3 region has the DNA TGCAGCGTTGAAGAGGCGACAGGGGGAGGTACCGGGGAGCTGTTTTTT. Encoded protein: CSVEEATGGGTGELFF.

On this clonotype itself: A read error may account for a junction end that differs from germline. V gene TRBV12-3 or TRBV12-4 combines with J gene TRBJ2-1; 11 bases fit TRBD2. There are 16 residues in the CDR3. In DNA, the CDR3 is TGTGCCAGCAGTTTAACTAGCGGGAGCTCCTACAATGAGCAGTCCTTC. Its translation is CASSLTSGSSYNEQSF.

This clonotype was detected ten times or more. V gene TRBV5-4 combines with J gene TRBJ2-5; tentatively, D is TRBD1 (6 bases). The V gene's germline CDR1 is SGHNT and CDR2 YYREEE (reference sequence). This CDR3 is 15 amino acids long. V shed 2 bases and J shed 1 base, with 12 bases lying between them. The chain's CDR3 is CASSLQGTLQETQYF. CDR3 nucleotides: TGTGCCAGCAGCTTACAGGGAACCCTCCAAGAGACCCAGTACTTC.

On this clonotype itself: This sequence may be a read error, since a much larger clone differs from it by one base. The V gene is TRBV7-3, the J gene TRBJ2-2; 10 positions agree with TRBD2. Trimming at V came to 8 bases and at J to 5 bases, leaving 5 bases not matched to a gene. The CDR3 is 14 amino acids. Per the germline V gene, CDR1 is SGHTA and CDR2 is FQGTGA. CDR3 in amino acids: CASWSSGSTGELFF. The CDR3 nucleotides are TGTGCCAGCTGGTCTAGCGGGAGTACCGGGGAGCTGTTTTTT. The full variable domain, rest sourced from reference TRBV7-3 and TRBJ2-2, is GAGVSQTPSNKVTEKGKYVELRCDPISGHTALYWYRQSLGQGPEFLIYFQGTGAADDSGLPNDRFFAVRPEGSVSTLKIQRTERGDSAVYLCASWSSGSTGELFFGEGSRLTVL.

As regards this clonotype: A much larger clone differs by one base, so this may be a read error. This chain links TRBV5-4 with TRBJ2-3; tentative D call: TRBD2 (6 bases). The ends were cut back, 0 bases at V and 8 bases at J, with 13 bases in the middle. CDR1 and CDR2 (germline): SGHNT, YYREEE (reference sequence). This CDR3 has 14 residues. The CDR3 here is CASSLGTSPGTQYF. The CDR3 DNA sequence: TGTGCCAGCAGCTTGGGAACTAGCCCAGGTACGCAGTATTTT.

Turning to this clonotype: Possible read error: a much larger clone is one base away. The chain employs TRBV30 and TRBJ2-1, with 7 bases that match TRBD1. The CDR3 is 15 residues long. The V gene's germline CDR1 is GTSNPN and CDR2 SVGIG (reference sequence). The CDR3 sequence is CTWTPWTGIYNEQFF. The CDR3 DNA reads TGTACCTGGACCCCTTGGACAGGTATTTACAATGAGCAGTTCTTC. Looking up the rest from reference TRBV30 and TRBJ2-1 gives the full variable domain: SQTIHQWPATLVQPVGSPLSLECTVEGTSNPNLYWYRQAAGRGLQLLFYSVGIGQISSEVPQNLSASRPQDRQFILSSKKLLLSDSGFYLCTWTPWTGIYNEQFFGPGTRLTVL.

CDR3 DNA sequence: TGTGCCAGCAGCATAGGAGGACAGGGAGACTACGAGCAGTACTTC. Translating it yields CASSIGGQGDYEQYF. The chain employs TRBV7-9 and TRBJ2-7; 8 nucleotides match TRBD1. CDR1 is SEHNR and CDR2 is FQNEAQ in the germline V gene (reference sequence). The length of the CDR3 is 15 residues. After removal of 5 bases from V and 3 bases from J, the junction contained 9 bases not matched to a gene.